This paragraph reports one TCR beta chain. The count of this clone is one. Its antigen is not yet known. No clone much larger than this one lies a single base away; base qualities are absent. Collaborating institutions collected whole blood in K2EDTA tubes following their own protocols. Collaborator samples were shipped for TCRbeta analysis as frozen whole blood, isolated PBMCs, or DNA extracted from either sample type. The germline V gene encodes CDR1 SGHTA and CDR2 FQGNSA. V is pared back by 5 bases and J by 3 bases, with 16 bases lying between the germline termini. The CDR3 numbers 15 residues from cysteine through phenylalanine. Only the CDR3 DNA is retained, 45 bases long and in frame from the first base. This specimen belongs to a study of blood T cell repertoires in COVID-19 (dated by TCRdb to 2020 to 2022). At the level of the whole study: Samples from collaborators originated in the United States, Italy and Spain and spanned both the acute and convalescent phases of COVID-19. The prospective study material was composed of cDNA or gDNA derived from T cells, B-cell-depleted T cells, or PBMCs. Subjects who had been exposed to COVID-19, were actively infected with it, or had recovered from it provided the deeply sampled blood TCRbeta repertoires that made up the dataset. A freely available public database, intended as a resource for researchers studying the immune response to SARS-CoV-2, is where the repertoires were released. The samples were drawn from the first 160 participants of the ongoing ImmuneRACE study and from over a thousand subjects provided by 6 global collaborators. Nearly every sample came with metadata listing a de-identified subject ID, COVID-19 status, age in years and sex. Where HLA class I and class II types were available, the types were taken from metadata supplied by the sample provider, not from assay-based typing. What the study reported, not specific to this receptor: The quantity of clinical and demographic metadata differed by source and by participant and was supplied without curation.

TCRbeta CDR3 regions were amplified from genomic DNA by means of the immunoSEQ Assay, a bias-controlled multiplex PCR. The authors' pipeline ran thus. The number of nucleated cells in each sample was estimated from the amplification of reference gene primers within the assay. To quantify the absolute abundance of each unique TCRbeta CDR3 rearrangement, sequence reads were collapsed and filtered. For each sample, productive Simpson clonality was calculated as the square root of Simpson's diversity index across productive rearrangements. Held by TCRdb, this immuneACCESS table contains in-frame sequences only and omits some clones. Under half of the omission traces to an unresolved V gene where checked; the cause of the rest is unknown. V and J calls and clone size are those listed in that table; D and trimming were worked out from the DNA. In this sample the table shows 200,000 to 300,000 clones, 70% to 90% of which occur a single time. The ten largest account for approximately 4% of the sample.

The sequence came from a woman aged 35 to 49 with acute or convalescent COVID-19. Sequenced input: peripheral blood. Recombination linked TRBV7-2 to TRBJ1-1; the D region possibly corresponds to TRBD1 (5 bases align). The CDR3 here reads CASSPDGGSYTEAFF. The nucleotide sequence is TGTGCCAGCAGCCCCGATGGGGGGTCCTACACTGAAGCTTTCTTT.